What follows are 10 T cell receptor beta chains derived from one specimen sequenced in a study of beta chain features in type 1 diabetes (dated by TCRdb to 2017 to 2018). The library was produced with the immunoSEQ multiplex PCR assay. The entire isolated RNA was reverse transcribed using the High Capacity cDNA Reverse Transcription Kit, and thus expressed TCRB transcripts were sequenced. TCRdb holds this immuneACCESS table with in-frame rearrangements only. Some clones are missing; in checked studies, unresolved V genes explain under half, and the rest has no known cause. In all, the sample holds 450,000 to 600,000 clones, and approximately 30% of those were seen once. The ten top clones hold 0.065% of the sample. Sample: naive CD4+ T cells from blood. The sample's cell subset or site label, in plain terms: true naive CD4+ T cells. These receptors originate from a man aged 18-30 years in good health.

In nucleotides, the CDR3 is TGTGCCAGCAGCCCCCGTTCGAGGGCGGGTGGCTACAATGAGCAGTTCTTC. Encoded protein: CASSPRSRAGGYNEQFF. J is TRBJ2-1 and V is TRBV7-2; tentative D call: TRBD2 (5 bases). The V and J ends lost 5 bases and 3 bases respectively, with 20 bases between them. Germline V CDR1 and CDR2: SGHTA, FQGNSA. CDR3 length: 17 residues.

V is TRBV30 and J is TRBJ1-5, with D perhaps matching TRBD1 (5 bases). Germline values: CDR1 GTSNPN, CDR2 SVGIG (reference sequence). Trimming cost V 5 bases and J 0 bases, with 11 bases left between them. CDR3 length: 14 amino acids. CDR3 bases: TGTGCCTGGGCGCCAGGGAATAGCAATCAGCCCCAGCATTTT. Amino acid sequence: CAWAPGNSNQPQHF.

As for this clone: This sample includes further DNA sequences coding for the same CDR3. The rearrangement joins TRBV4-2 to TRBJ2-1; D remains ambiguous. The length of the CDR3 is 11 residues. The V end was cut by 4 bases, the J end by 6 bases, with 4 bases between. Germline V lookup: CDR1 LGHNA, CDR2 YNFKEQ. CDR3 region: CASSRGNEQFF. As DNA, the CDR3 is TGTGCCAGCAGCCGAGGCAATGAGCAGTTCTTC.

This sequence joins TRBV18 and TRBJ2-7; D is undetermined. Germline-derived CDR1 and CDR2 are KGHSH and LQKENI. CDR3 length equals 13 residues. Trimming left V 5 bases short and J 1 base short, with 9 bases between. CDR3 protein: CASSKTFSYEQYF. CDR3 sequence (DNA): TGTGCCAGCTCAAAGACCTTTTCCTACGAGCAGTACTTC.

This chain uses TRBV30 with TRBJ1-1, with 8 bases that match TRBD1. CDR1 is GTSNPN and CDR2 is SVGIG in the germline V gene (reference sequence). The V gene end was trimmed by 0 bases and the J gene end by 1 base; junction bases not matched to a gene: 7. CDR3 length: 16 amino acids. The CDR3 region is CAWSVFDGTGNTEAFF. Here the CDR3 DNA reads TGTGCCTGGAGTGTTTTTGACGGGACAGGGAACACTGAAGCTTTCTTT.

This clone was counted a few times. The chain couples TRBV15 to TRBJ2-7, with D tentatively TRBD2 (6 bases). The germline V gene has CDR1 LNHNV and CDR2 YYDKDF (reference sequence). V gave up 5 bases and J gave up 2 bases, with 22 bases separating them. This CDR3 has 17 residues. The CDR3 DNA sequence: TGTGCCACCAGCGGGGAGGCCGGAGGAAAGACCCCCTACGAGCAGTACTTC. Translating it yields CATSGEAGGKTPYEQYF. The full variable domain, rest sourced from reference TRBV15 and TRBJ2-7, is DAMVIQNPRYQVTQFGKPVTLSCSQTLNHNVMYWYQQKSSQAPKLLFHYYDKDFNNEADTPDNFQSRRPNTSFCFLDIRSPGLGDTAMYLCATSGEAGGKTPYEQYFGPGTRLTVT.

This clone was found a few times. The chain employs TRBV29-1 and TRBJ2-7; D remains unclear. The V and J ends lost 5 bases and 3 bases respectively, with 11 bases between them. This CDR3 contains 12 residues. Germline CDR1 and CDR2: SQVTM and ANQGSEA. For the CDR3, the DNA is TGCAGCGTTCGTAGGGAAAACTACGAGCAGTACTTC. This translates into CSVRRENYEQYF.

This clone was counted a few times. The chain joins TRBV18 to TRBJ2-3; 14 nucleotides agree with TRBD2. The CDR3 length is 16 residues. The V segment lost 8 bases and the J segment 5 bases; nucleotides outside the gene matches: 9. From germline, CDR1 is KGHSH and CDR2 LQKENI. For the CDR3, the DNA is TGTGCCAGCCCTCCGGGGACTAGCGGGAGTCGAGATACGCAGTATTTT. Translating it yields CASPPGTSGSRDTQYF.

The rearrangement links TRBV7-2 to TRBJ2-7; no firm D call. Germline assignment: CDR1 SGHTA and CDR2 FQGNSA. The V and J ends lost 5 bases and 6 bases respectively, with 17 bases between them. This CDR3 is built from 14 residues. DNA for the CDR3: TGTGCCAGCAGCCCAACCTCCTCCGGTGGCGAGCAGTACTTC. Protein: CASSPTSSGGEQYF.

This clone was picked up a small number of times. V is TRBV19 and J is TRBJ2-1; 11 nucleotides line up with TRBD2. This CDR3 comprises 14 residues. The germline V gene has CDR1 LNHDA and CDR2 SQIVND (reference sequence). The V and J ends lost 5 bases and 9 bases, in that order; junction bases with no gene match: 6. Here the CDR3 DNA reads TGTGCCAGTAGTGGGACTAGCGGACCCGGTGAGCAGTTCTTC. Translation gives CASSGTSGPGEQFF.